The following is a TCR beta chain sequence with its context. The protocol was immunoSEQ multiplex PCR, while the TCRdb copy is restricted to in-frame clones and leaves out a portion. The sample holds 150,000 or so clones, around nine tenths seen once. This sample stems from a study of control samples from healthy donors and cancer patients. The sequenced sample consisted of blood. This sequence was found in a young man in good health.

CDR3 sequence: CATRRGVNTEAFF. The CDR3, as DNA: TGTGCCACCAGGCGCGGGGTGAACACTGAAGCTTTCTTT. This sequence joins TRBV24-1 and TRBJ1-1; no reliable D call. This CDR3 is built from 13 residues. Germline values: CDR1 KGHDR, CDR2 SFDVKD. V was pared by 7 bases and J by 0 bases, with 8 bases between.